One sample yielded the 22 T cell receptor beta chains listed below, sequenced in a study of T cells after yellow fever vaccination (dated by TCRdb to about 2019). The library was prepared using 5' RACE. The run used an Illumina HiSeq 2500. TCRdb reanalyzed the raw reads on its own, using fastp at Q25 for trimming and MiXCR for clone calling, and kept in-frame beta chains. Each record represents a unique CDR3 protein, reported with the most common genes and DNA among its rows. The sample records over 10,000 distinct CDR3 sequences, 5.8% of which are singletons. The ten largest clones represent approximately 0.99% of the sample. The sample's treatment or condition label, in plain terms: live attenuated yellow fever vaccine strain. The sequences come from PBMCs, either bulk or a sorted T-cell subset (CD4+, CD8+, memory, or dextramer-sorted; not recorded which), collected on the day of the yellow fever booster vaccination. Receptor source: a man aged 30 to 45 who received the YFV17D yellow fever vaccine.

This clonotype was seen many times. The J gene is TRBJ2-3, the V gene TRBV5-1; D is ambiguous. CDR1 SGHRS and CDR2 YFSETQ come from the germline V gene. V lost 0 bases and J lost 6, with 11 bases in between. The CDR3 spans 14 residues. The CDR3, as DNA: TGCGCCAGCAGCTTGGGGTCACCCGGGGATACGCAGTATTTT. It encodes CASSLGSPGDTQYF.

This clonotype was picked up many times. This rearrangement joins TRBV10-3 to TRBJ1-3; 7 bases agree with TRBD1. Germline loops: CDR1 ENHRY, CDR2 SYGVKD. The CDR3 is made up of 15 amino acids. Unmatched junction bases numbered 4, after V lost 5 bases and J lost 0 bases. This CDR3 reads CAISRQGRSGNTIYF. In DNA, the CDR3 is TGTGCCATCAGTCGACAGGGCCGCTCTGGAAACACCATATATTTT.

This clonotype was observed at least ten times. This chain links TRBV5-4 with TRBJ2-2; D unclear. The CDR3 consists of 16 residues. Per germline, CDR1 SGHNT and CDR2 YYREEE (reference sequence). Trimming cost V 4 bases and J 0 bases, with 13 bases left between them. The CDR3 is CASSPYHLTNTGELFF. The CDR3 DNA reads as TGTGCCAGCAGCCCTTACCACTTAACGAACACCGGGGAGCTGTTTTTT.

This clonotype was detected ten times or more. The CDR3 is CAISESLGRGNGYTF. The CDR3 bases are TGTGCCATCAGTGAGTCTCTCGGCAGGGGGAATGGCTACACCTTC. The V and J genes are TRBV10-3 and TRBJ1-2; TRBD1 aligns across 7 bases. Germline V gives CDR1 ENHRY, CDR2 SYGVKD. The junction had 7 bases not matched to a gene; V was cut back by 0 bases and J by 6 bases. The CDR3 covers 15 residues.

This clonotype was observed many times. The J gene is TRBJ2-3, the V gene TRBV27; D unclear. CDR3 size: 15 residues. Germline V gene data show CDR1 as MNHEY and CDR2 as SMNVEV (reference sequence). Trimming stripped 6 bases from V and 0 bases from J, with 13 bases between. The CDR3 nucleotides read TGTGCCAGCAGGGCTCTGGGTATTAGCACAGATACGCAGTATTTT. The encoded protein is CASRALGISTDTQYF.

In this sample, this clonotype turned up many times. The chain combines TRBV7-2 with TRBJ2-5; the D gene is possibly TRBD1 (6 bases). Trimming removed 1 base from V and 5 bases from J, with 11 bases in between. Germline V gene data show CDR1 as SGHTA and CDR2 as FQGNSA. The CDR3 covers 14 residues. The CDR3 nucleotides read TGTGCCAGCAGCTTAGGGGCAGGGGTTGAGACCCAGTACTTC. This encodes CASSLGAGVETQYF.

By proportion, this clonotype is medium-sized. The CDR3 sequence is CASSVRGDYGYTF. CDR3 DNA: TGCGCCAGCAGTGTAAGGGGAGACTATGGCTACACCTTC. The chain uses TRBV5-1 and TRBJ1-2, with D perhaps TRBD1 (5 bases). The CDR3 is 13 amino acids. Germline V gene lookup returns CDR1 SGHRS and CDR2 YFSETQ. Trimming pared 5 bases from V and 3 bases from J, leaving 11 bases between.

This clonotype came up many times. V gene TRBV9 combines with J gene TRBJ2-2, with TRBD2 as a possible D gene (6 bases). Trimming removed 0 bases at V and 0 bases at J, with 9 bases between. This CDR3 comprises 16 residues. Germline V gene sequence: CDR1 SGDLS, CDR2 YYNGEE. The CDR3 reads CASSVGGGTNTGELFF. The CDR3 bases are TGTGCCAGCAGCGTAGGAGGAGGGACGAACACCGGGGAGCTGTTTTTT.

This clonotype was counted at least ten times. The chain recombines TRBV19 with TRBJ1-1, with 7 bases aligning to TRBD1. The CDR3 has 16 amino acids. Germline-derived CDR1 and CDR2 are LNHDA and SQIVND (reference sequence). V dropped 4 bases and J dropped 0; count of bases not matched to a gene: 8. Written as DNA, the CDR3 is TGTGCCAGTAGTAAGGGGGCGGGACGAATGAACACTGAAGCTTTCTTT. Residues: CASSKGAGRMNTEAFF.

This clonotype was recorded many times. This chain connects TRBV6-5 to TRBJ1-5; D is unresolved. In germline, CDR1 is MNHEY, CDR2 SVGAGI. The CDR3 has 14 residues. Trimming removed 2 bases from V and 2 bases from J, with 7 bases in between. CDR3 in DNA: TGTGCCAGCAGTTACGACGGCCGCAATCAGCCCCAGCATTTT. This encodes CASSYDGRNQPQHF.

This clonotype ranks as medium-sized. J is TRBJ2-3 and V is TRBV12-3 or TRBV12-4, with D possibly TRBD2 on 6 matching bases. V was clipped by 3 bases and J by 0 bases, with 10 bases between them. The CDR3 has 15 amino acids. The chain's CDR3 is CASSLSGTSTDTQYF. In DNA, the CDR3 is TGTGCCAGCAGTTTGTCCGGGACTAGCACAGATACGCAGTATTTT.

This clonotype was counted many times. The V call is TRBV30, the J call TRBJ2-7; 11 bases align to TRBD2. The CDR3 spans 16 residues. Trimming removed 7 bases from V and 3 bases from J; junction bases left unmatched: 14. Germline values: CDR1 GTSNPN, CDR2 SVGIG (reference sequence). This CDR3 reads CASTGTSGSPRYEQYF. The CDR3 DNA reads as TGTGCCTCCACCGGGACTAGCGGTTCTCCGCGCTACGAGCAGTACTTC.

By proportion, this clonotype is medium-sized (0.01 to 0.1%). The V gene is TRBV7-3, the J gene TRBJ2-1, with TRBD2 identical over 10 bases. The germline V gene has CDR1 SGHTA and CDR2 FQGTGA. V lost 2 bases and J lost 8; bases outside the gene matches: 6. The CDR3 has 15 residues. Written as DNA, the CDR3 is TGTGCCAGCAGCTTAGTTAGCGGGAGGTGGCATGAGCAGTTCTTC. This codes for CASSLVSGRWHEQFF.

Concerning this clonotype itself: Compared with germline, one end of the junction differs, possibly owing to a read error. The rearrangement uses TRBV12-3 or TRBV12-4 and TRBJ1-4; possibly TRBD1 for D (5 bases). The CDR3 runs to 19 residues. The CDR3 protein is CAISLARWGSDSTNEKLFF. As DNA, the CDR3 is TGTGCCATCAGTTTAGCGCGGTGGGGGTCGGACTCAACTAATGAAAAACTGTTTTTT.

This clonotype was detected many times. The J gene is TRBJ1-1, the V gene TRBV13, with D possibly matching TRBD1 (6 bases). Trimming shortened V by 5 bases and J by 9 bases, and 16 bases separated the two germline ends. From germline, CDR1 is PRHDT and CDR2 FYEKMQ (reference sequence). The CDR3 covers 13 residues. The CDR3 spells CASSLPRGGKAFF. The CDR3 nucleotides read TGTGCCAGCAGCCTACCCCGGGGGGGCAAAGCTTTCTTT.

This clonotype was recorded many times. The chain employs TRBV7-3 and TRBJ2-5; D possibly corresponds to TRBD2 (6 bases). V lost 5 bases, J lost 7 bases, and 14 bases lay in between. The CDR3 is 13 residues long. CDR1 SGHTA and CDR2 FQGTGA come from the germline V gene. The CDR3 loop reads CASSNGTSSTQYF. The CDR3, as DNA: TGTGCCAGCAGCAACGGGACTTCCTCGACCCAGTACTTC.

In this sample, this clonotype turned up many times. This rearrangement joins TRBV5-6 to TRBJ1-2; D uncertain. The CDR3 runs 15 residues. The V gene lost 4 bases and the J gene lost 7 bases, with 20 bases spanning the gap. CDR1 is SGHDT and CDR2 is YYEEEE in the germline V gene. The CDR3 nucleotides are TGTGCCAGCAGCGCGGGGTACAGTGCTGATTCTGGCTACACCTTC. It encodes CASSAGYSADSGYTF.

This clonotype was seen repeatedly, ten times or more. The V gene is TRBV5-5, the J gene TRBJ2-7; 10 positions match TRBD2. The CDR3 spans 14 residues. The germline V gene has CDR1 SGHKS and CDR2 YYEKEE (reference sequence). V shed 5 bases and J 3 bases; nucleotides not matched to a gene: 5. CDR3 DNA sequence: TGTGCCAGCAGTTTAGCGGGAGGTCTCTACGAGCAGTACTTC. This sequence encodes CASSLAGGLYEQYF.

Many counts were recorded for this clonotype. The chain carries TRBV4-3 and TRBJ1-6; D is perhaps TRBD1 (6 bases). This CDR3 is 15 amino acids long. CDR1 is LGHNA, CDR2 YSLEER, per germline. V gave up 6 bases and J gave up 7 bases, with 16 bases separating them. Here the CDR3 DNA reads TGCGCCAGCAGGAGCGGCGGGGGCCAAAATTCACCCCTCCACTTT. This encodes CASRSGGGQNSPLHF.

This clonotype occurred many times. The chain recombines TRBV7-6 with TRBJ2-7; 9 bases align to TRBD1. Trimming removed 1 base from V and 5 bases from J; junction bases left unmatched: 3. Germline V gives CDR1 SGHVS, CDR2 FNYEAQ. The CDR3 has 14 amino acids. The CDR3 here is CASSLGTGDHEQYF. For the CDR3, the DNA is TGTGCCAGCAGCTTAGGGACAGGGGACCACGAGCAGTACTTC. Complete variable domain (other parts from reference TRBV7-6 and TRBJ2-7): GAGVSQSPRYKVTKRGQDVALRCDPISGHVSLYWYRQALGQGPEFLTYFNYEAQQDKSGLPNDRFSAERPEGSISTLTIQRTEQRDSAMYRCASSLGTGDHEQYFGPGTRLTVT.

Judged by abundance, this clonotype is medium-sized (0.01 to 0.1%). V is TRBV29-1 and J is TRBJ2-3; 10 bases line up with TRBD2. Trimming cost V 4 bases and J 3 bases; bases outside gene matches: 4. The CDR3 is 14 residues long. Per the germline V gene, CDR1 is SQVTM and CDR2 is ANQGSEA. CDR3 DNA sequence: TGCAGCGTTGTCCCTAGCGGGAGAACAGATACGCAGTATTTT. As protein: CSVVPSGRTDTQYF.

This clonotype was recorded many times. The chain joins TRBV24-1 to TRBJ2-7; TRBD2 agrees at 11 bases. With 2 bases clipped from V and 7 bases from J, the junction kept 9 bases outside the gene matches. This CDR3 spans 16 amino acids. CDR1 is KGHDR and CDR2 is SFDVKD in the germline V gene. The CDR3 nucleotides read TGTGCCACCAGTGATTCCCTGCTAGCGGGAGGCGGGGAGCAGTACTTC. Residues: CATSDSLLAGGGEQYF.